This T cell receptor beta chain was sequenced during a study of blood T cell repertoires in COVID-19. For the study at large: Samples of COVID-19 (acute and convalescent) were obtained from the United States, Italy and Spain. Sources were T cells, B-cell-depleted T cells, or PBMCs; the material itself was cDNA or gDNA.

Per the germline V gene, CDR1 is GTSNPN and CDR2 is SVGIG (reference sequence). CDR3 size: 10 residues. Between the trimmed V and J ends, which lost 4 bases and 5 bases, there was a span of 5 bases. Enrollment of patients from Seattle took place during active infection, with longitudinal follow-up. Source study methods: Amplification with reference gene primers provided the estimates of nucleated cell counts. The data were produced by immunoSEQ multiplex PCR, yet TCRdb's version contains in-frame clones alone and is incomplete. V and J calls and clone size follow that table, whereas D and trimming were derived from the DNA. The data hold 350,000 or so clones, with around 88% observed a single time.

The clonotype originates from a woman aged 30 to 39 with COVID-19, enrolled during active disease. Sequencing input: peripheral blood. The gene calls are TRBV30 and TRBJ1-1; D not resolved. The chain's CDR3 is CAWTGTEAFF. In DNA, the CDR3 is TGTGCCTGGACGGGGACTGAAGCTTTCTTT.